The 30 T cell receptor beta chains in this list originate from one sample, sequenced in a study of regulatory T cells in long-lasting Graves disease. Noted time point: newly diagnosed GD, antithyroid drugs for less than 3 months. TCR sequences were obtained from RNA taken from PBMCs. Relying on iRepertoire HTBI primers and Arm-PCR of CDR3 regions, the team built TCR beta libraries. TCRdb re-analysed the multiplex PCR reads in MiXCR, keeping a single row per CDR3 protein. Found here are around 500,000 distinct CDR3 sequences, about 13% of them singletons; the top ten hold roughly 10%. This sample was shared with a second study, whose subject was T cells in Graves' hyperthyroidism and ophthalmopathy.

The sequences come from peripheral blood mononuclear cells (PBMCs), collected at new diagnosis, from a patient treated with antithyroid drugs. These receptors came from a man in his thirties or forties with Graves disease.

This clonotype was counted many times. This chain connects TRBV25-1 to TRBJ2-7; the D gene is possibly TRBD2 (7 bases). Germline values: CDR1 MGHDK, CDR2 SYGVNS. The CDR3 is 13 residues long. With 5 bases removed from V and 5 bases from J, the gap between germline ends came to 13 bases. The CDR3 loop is CASSPRGGHEQYF. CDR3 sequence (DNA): TGTGCCAGCAGTCCAAGGGGGGGCCACGAGCAGTACTTC.

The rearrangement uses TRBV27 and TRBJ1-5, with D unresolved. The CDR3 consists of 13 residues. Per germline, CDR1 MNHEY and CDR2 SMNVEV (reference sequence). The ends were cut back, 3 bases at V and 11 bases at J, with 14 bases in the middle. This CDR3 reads CASSFQSPRTQHF. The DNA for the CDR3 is TGTGCCAGCAGTTTCCAGTCCCCCCGGACCCAGCATTTT.

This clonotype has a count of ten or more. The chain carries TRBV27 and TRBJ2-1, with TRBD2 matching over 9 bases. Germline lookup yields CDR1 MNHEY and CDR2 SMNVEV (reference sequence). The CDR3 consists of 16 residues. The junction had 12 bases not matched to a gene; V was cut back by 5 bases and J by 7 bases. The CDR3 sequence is CASSPWVAGERNEQFF. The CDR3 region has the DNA TGTGCCAGCAGTCCCTGGGTAGCGGGAGAACGGAATGAGCAGTTCTTC.

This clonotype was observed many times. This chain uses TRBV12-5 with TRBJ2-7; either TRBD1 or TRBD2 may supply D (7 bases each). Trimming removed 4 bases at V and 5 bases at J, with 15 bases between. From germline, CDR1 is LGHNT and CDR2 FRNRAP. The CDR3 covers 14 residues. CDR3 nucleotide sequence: TGTGCTAGTGGTTCGCAGGGGGGGATCCACGAGCAGTACTTC. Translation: CASGSQGGIHEQYF.

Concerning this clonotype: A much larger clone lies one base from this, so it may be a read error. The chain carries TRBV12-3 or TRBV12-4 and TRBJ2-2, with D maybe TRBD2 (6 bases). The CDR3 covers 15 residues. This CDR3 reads CASSVLARVIGGLFF. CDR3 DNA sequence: TGTGCCAGCAGCGTCCTAGCACGGGTCATCGGGGGGCTGTTTTTT.

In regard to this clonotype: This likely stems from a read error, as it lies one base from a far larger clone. The CDR3 is CAISEPPDSSYEQYF. In DNA form, the CDR3 reads TGTGCCATCAGTGAACCGCCCGATTCCTCCTACGAGCAGTACTTC. This chain connects TRBV10-3 to TRBJ2-7, with no clear D. The ends were cut back, 3 bases at V and 0 bases at J, with 12 bases in the middle. Germline CDR1 and CDR2: ENHRY and SYGVKD. The CDR3 covers 15 residues.

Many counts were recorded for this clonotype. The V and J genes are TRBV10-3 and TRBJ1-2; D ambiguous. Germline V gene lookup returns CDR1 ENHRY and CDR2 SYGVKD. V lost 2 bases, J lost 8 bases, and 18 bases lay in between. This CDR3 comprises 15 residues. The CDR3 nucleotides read TGTGCCATCAGTGAGCACCCCGCCCCTGGGAACGGCTACACCTTC. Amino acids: CAISEHPAPGNGYTF.

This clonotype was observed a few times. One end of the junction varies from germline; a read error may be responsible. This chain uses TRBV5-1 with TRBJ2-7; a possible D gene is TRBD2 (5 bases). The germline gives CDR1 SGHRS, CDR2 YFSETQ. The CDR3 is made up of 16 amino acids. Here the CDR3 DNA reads TGTGCCAGCAGCTTTCCACGAGTGGGGAGACCCTACGAGCAGTACTTC. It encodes CASSFPRVGRPYEQYF.

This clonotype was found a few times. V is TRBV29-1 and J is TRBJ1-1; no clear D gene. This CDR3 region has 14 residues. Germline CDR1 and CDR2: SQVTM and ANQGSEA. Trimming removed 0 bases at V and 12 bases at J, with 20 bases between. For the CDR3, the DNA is TGCAGCGTTGAAGAGGGATCTAGTCTCGGGAAGACTTTCTTT. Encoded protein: CSVEEGSSLGKTFF.

The CDR3 coding sequence is TGTGCCAGCAGCCCCCCGGGACTAGCGGCCAATGAGCAGTTCTTC. Amino acid sequence: CASSPPGLAANEQFF. The V call is TRBV5-4, the J call TRBJ2-1; 11 bases are a match to TRBD2. Germline V gene data show CDR1 as SGHNT and CDR2 as YYREEE (reference sequence). The CDR3 extends over 15 amino acids. After removal of 4 bases from V and 6 bases from J, the junction contained 6 bases not matched to a gene.

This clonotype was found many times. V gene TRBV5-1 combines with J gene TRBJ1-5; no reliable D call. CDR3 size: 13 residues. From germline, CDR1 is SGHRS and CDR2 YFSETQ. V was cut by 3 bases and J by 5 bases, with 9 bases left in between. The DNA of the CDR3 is TGCGCCAGCAGCTCCGACGGATATCAGCCCCAGCATTTT. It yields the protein CASSSDGYQPQHF.

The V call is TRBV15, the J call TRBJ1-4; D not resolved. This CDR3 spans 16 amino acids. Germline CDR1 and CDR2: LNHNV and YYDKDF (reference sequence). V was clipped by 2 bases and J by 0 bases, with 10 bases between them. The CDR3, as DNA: TGTGCCACCAGCAGATCAACACCTGCAACTAATGAAAAACTGTTTTTT. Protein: CATSRSTPATNEKLFF.

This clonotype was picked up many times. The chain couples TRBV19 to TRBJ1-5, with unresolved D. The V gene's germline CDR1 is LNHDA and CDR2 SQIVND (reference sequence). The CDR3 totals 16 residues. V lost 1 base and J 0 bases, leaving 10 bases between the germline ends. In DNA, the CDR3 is TGTGCCAGTAGTATAGCGTGGCAGGTTAGCAATCAGCCCCAGCATTTT. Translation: CASSIAWQVSNQPQHF.

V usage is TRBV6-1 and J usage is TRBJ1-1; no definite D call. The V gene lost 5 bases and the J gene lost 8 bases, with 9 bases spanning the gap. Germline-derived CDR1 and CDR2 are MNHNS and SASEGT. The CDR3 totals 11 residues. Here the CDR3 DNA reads TGTGCCAGCAGTCTGGTAGAAGAAGCTTTCTTT. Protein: CASSLVEEAFF.

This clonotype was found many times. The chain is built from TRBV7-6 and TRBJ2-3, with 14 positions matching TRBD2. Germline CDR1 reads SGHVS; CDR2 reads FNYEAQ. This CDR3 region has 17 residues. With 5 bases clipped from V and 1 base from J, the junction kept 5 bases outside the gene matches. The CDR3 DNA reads TGTGCCAGCAGCCGACTAGCGGGAGGGCGGGGCACAGATACGCAGTATTTT. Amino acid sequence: CASSRLAGGRGTDTQYF.

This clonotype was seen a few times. CDR3 DNA: TGCGCCAGCAGCTTGGGACCTCCCAGCTCCTACGAGCAGTACTTC. The encoded protein is CASSLGPPSSYEQYF. The gene calls are TRBV5-1 and TRBJ2-7; the D is unclear. Germline CDR1 reads SGHRS; CDR2 reads YFSETQ. The CDR3 contains 15 residues. With 0 bases removed from V and 0 bases from J, the gap between germline ends came to 10 bases.

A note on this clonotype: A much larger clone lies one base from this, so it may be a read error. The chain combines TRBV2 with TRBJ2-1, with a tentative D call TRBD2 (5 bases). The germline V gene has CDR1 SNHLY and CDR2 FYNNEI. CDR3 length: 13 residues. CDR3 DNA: TGTGTCAGCACTGCGAGGGAACACAATGAGCAGTTCTTC. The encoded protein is CVSTAREHNEQFF.

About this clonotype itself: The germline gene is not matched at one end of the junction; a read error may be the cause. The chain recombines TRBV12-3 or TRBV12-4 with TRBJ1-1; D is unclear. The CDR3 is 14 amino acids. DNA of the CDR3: TGTGTCAGCAGCACGGGGTTCGGGGTCACTGAAGCTTTCTTT. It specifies CVSSTGFGVTEAFF.

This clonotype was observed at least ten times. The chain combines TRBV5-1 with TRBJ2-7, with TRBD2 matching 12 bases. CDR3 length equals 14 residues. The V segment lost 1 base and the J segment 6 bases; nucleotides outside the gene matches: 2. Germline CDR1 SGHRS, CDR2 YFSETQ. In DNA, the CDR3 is TGCGCCAGCAGCTTGACTAGCGGGAGGCGCGAGCAGTACTTC. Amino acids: CASSLTSGRREQYF.

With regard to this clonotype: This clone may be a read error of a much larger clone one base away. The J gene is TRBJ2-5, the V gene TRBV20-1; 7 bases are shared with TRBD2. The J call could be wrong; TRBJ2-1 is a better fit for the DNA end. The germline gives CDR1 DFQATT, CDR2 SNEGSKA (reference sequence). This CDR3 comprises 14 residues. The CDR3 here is CSALGTNSFDEQFF. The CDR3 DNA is TGCAGTGCTCTCGGGACTAACTCATTCGATGAGCAGTTCTTC.

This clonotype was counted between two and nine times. The CDR3 protein is CASSQGRGKQPQHF. The CDR3 DNA reads as TGTGCCAGCAGCCAAGGCAGGGGGAAACAGCCCCAGCATTTT. J is TRBJ1-5 and V is TRBV3-1; 7 bases are shared with TRBD1. This CDR3 spans 14 amino acids. CDR1 is LGHDT, CDR2 YNNKEL, per germline (reference sequence). V lost 1 base to trimming and J lost 7 bases; unmatched junction nucleotides: 4.

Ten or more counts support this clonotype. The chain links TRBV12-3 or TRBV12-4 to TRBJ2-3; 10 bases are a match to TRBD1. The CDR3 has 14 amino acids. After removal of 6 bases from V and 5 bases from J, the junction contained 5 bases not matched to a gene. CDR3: CASSRTGGIDTQYF. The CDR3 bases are TGTGCCAGCAGCAGGACAGGGGGTATAGATACGCAGTATTTT.

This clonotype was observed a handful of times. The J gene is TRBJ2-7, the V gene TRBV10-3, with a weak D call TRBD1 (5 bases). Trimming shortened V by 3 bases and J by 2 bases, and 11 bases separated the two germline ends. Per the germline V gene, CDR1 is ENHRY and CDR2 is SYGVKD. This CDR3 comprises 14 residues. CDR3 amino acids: CAISDYRRTYEQYF. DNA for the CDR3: TGTGCCATCAGTGATTACAGGCGAACCTACGAGCAGTACTTC.

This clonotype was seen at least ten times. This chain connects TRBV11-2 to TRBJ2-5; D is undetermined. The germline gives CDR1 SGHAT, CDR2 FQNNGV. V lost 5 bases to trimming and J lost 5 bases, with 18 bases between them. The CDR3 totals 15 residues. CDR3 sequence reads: CASSPQRALRETQYF. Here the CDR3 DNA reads TGTGCCAGCAGCCCTCAACGGGCCCTCAGGGAGACCCAGTACTTC.

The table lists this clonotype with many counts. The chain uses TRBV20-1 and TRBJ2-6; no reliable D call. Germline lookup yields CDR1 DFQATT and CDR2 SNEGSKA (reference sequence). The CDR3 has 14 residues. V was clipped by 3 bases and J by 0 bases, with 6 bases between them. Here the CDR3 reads CSARRPSGANVLTF. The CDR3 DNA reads TGCAGTGCTAGGAGGCCCTCTGGGGCCAACGTCCTGACTTTC.

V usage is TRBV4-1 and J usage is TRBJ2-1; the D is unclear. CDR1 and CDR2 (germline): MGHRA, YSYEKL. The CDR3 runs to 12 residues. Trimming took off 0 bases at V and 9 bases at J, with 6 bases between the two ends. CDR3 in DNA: TGCGCCAGCAGCCAAGATGAGGCTGAGCAGTTCTTC. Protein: CASSQDEAEQFF.

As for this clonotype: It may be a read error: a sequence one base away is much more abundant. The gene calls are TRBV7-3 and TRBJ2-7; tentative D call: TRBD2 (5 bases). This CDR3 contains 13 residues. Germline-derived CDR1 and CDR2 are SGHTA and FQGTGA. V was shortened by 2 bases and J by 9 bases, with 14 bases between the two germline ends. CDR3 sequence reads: CASSLEVGVVQYF. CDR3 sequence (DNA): TGTGCCAGCAGCTTAGAGGTGGGAGTAGTGCAGTACTTC.

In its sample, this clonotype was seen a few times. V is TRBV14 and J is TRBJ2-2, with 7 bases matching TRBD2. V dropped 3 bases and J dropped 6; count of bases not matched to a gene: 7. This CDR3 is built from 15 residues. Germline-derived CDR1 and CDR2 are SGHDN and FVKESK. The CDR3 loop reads CASSHLAGRAGELFF. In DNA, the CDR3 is TGTGCCAGCAGCCACCTCGCAGGGAGGGCCGGGGAGCTGTTTTTT.

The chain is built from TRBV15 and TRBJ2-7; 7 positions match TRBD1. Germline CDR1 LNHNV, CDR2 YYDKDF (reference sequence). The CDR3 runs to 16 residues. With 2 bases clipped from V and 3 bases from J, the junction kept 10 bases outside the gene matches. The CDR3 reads CATSRTPGGSVYEQYF. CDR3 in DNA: TGTGCCACCAGCAGAACCCCAGGGGGTAGTGTCTACGAGCAGTACTTC.

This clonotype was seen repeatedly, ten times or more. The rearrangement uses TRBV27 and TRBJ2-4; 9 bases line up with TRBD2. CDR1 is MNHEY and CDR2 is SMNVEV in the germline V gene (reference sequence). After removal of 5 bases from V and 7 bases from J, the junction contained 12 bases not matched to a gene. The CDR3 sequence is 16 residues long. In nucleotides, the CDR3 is TGTGCCAGCAGTCCGACAGCGGGGACTAGCTTTAACATTCAGTACTTC. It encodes CASSPTAGTSFNIQYF.